The 26 T cell receptor beta chains listed next were all sequenced from one sample in a study of response to subunit inactivated influenza vaccine. TCRdb reprocessed the RT-PCR reads with MiXCR, giving one entry per CDR3 protein. This sample has roughly 190,000 distinct CDR3 sequences, with about an eighth found just once. The sample was also linked to a second study, of T cells expressing NK-cell markers. That paper adds: With UMIs, 5'RACE template switching was used to make TCR beta cDNA.

Specimen: CD8+ T cells sorted from PBMCs, collected roughly 12 days after vaccination. The source is a man between 45 and 60 years old who received an inactivated influenza vaccine.

The sample holds many counts of this clonotype. The chain employs TRBV27 and TRBJ2-2; TRBD2 is a possible D gene (5 bases). CDR1 MNHEY and CDR2 SMNVEV come from the germline V gene (reference sequence). This CDR3 region has 16 residues. The V end lost 9 bases, the J end lost 6 bases, and 23 bases lay between the germline ends. CDR3 loop: CASQKIQFLASGELFF. CDR3 DNA: TGTGCCAGTCAAAAAATCCAGTTCCTAGCTTCCGGGGAGCTGTTTTTT.

The chain carries TRBV14 and TRBJ2-5, with D possibly TRBD1 on 5 matching bases. The CDR3 has 17 residues. Germline V gene sequence: CDR1 SGHDN, CDR2 FVKESK. Trimming took 0 bases from V and 0 from J, leaving 14 bases between them. DNA for the CDR3: TGTGCCAGCAGCCAAGAAGGGGATACATTTTACCAAGAGACCCAGTACTTC. Protein product: CASSQEGDTFYQETQYF.

This clonotype was recorded at least ten times. The rearrangement uses TRBV25-1 and TRBJ2-3, with D possibly TRBD2 on 6 matching bases. This CDR3 region has 17 residues. CDR1 MGHDK and CDR2 SYGVNS come from the germline V gene. Trimming took 1 base from V and 0 from J, leaving 14 bases between them. The DNA of the CDR3 is TGTGCCAGCAGTGAATGGGGAGGACGAATTAGCACAGATACGCAGTATTTT. Translation gives CASSEWGGRISTDTQYF.

A few counts support this clonotype. The chain joins TRBV12-3 or TRBV12-4 to TRBJ1-5; a weak D match, TRBD1 (5 bases). The V end lost 7 bases, the J end lost 4 bases, and 14 bases lay between the germline ends. The CDR3 extends over 14 amino acids. CDR3 amino acids: CASNAGGENQPQHF. The CDR3 bases are TGTGCCAGCAACGCGGGGGGGGAAAATCAGCCCCAGCATTTT.

This sequence joins TRBV20-1 and TRBJ2-7; possible D gene TRBD1, 7 bases. The germline CDR1 and CDR2 sequences are DFQATT and SNEGSKA (reference sequence). Between the trimmed V and J ends, which lost 2 bases and 4 bases, there was a span of 18 bases. The CDR3 loop spans 15 amino acids. CDR3 coding DNA: TGCAGTGCTAGACCTCCAGGGGGGCTTCGGTACGAGCAGTACTTC. Residues: CSARPPGGLRYEQYF.

The genes are TRBV6-5 and TRBJ1-4; D ambiguous. The CDR3 runs to 14 residues. V was trimmed by 2 bases and J by 4 bases, leaving 8 bases between them. Germline CDR1 MNHEY, CDR2 SVGAGI. The CDR3 region is CASSYRDRNEKLFF. The CDR3, as DNA: TGTGCCAGCAGTTACCGAGACCGTAATGAAAAACTGTTTTTT.

This clonotype was detected a few times. The chain is built from TRBV18 and TRBJ2-3; D gene ambiguous. The V gene lost 3 bases and the J gene lost 3 bases, with 19 bases spanning the gap. The germline V gene has CDR1 KGHSH and CDR2 LQKENI. The CDR3 loop spans 17 amino acids. DNA for the CDR3: TGTGCCAGCTCACCGACACGCGGAAAGACCGGGACAGATACGCAGTATTTT. Protein product: CASSPTRGKTGTDTQYF.

The chain employs TRBV2 and TRBJ2-7; 8 positions agree with TRBD1. CDR1 SNHLY and CDR2 FYNNEI come from the germline V gene. The ends lost 7 bases at V and 7 bases at J; junction bases unmatched: 15. The CDR3 has 15 residues. The CDR3 coding sequence is TGTGCCAGCAACAAATGGACAGGGCCGGCCTGGGAGCAGTACTTC. Encoded protein: CASNKWTGPAWEQYF.

The chain carries TRBV7-6 and TRBJ2-1; 7 bases align to TRBD2. Per germline, CDR1 SGHVS and CDR2 FNYEAQ. The V and J ends lost 1 base and 8 bases, in that order; junction bases with no gene match: 5. The CDR3 has 14 residues. CDR3 sequence reads: CASSLVFRGDEQFF. CDR3 coding DNA: TGTGCCAGCAGCTTAGTGTTCCGGGGGGATGAGCAGTTCTTC.

J is TRBJ2-1 and V is TRBV4-1, with 11 bases lining up with TRBD2. CDR1 MGHRA and CDR2 YSYEKL come from the germline V gene. There are 14 residues in the CDR3. With V trimmed by 9 bases and J by 5 bases, 6 bases remained unmatched. CDR3 DNA: TGCGCCAGTACACTACTAGCGGGAGACAATGAGCAGTTCTTC. This sequence encodes CASTLLAGDNEQFF.

This clonotype was recorded a few times. The chain couples TRBV7-9 to TRBJ2-1; D is perhaps TRBD2 (6 bases). V was pared by 11 bases and J by 5 bases, with 19 bases between. This CDR3 contains 14 residues. The germline V gene has CDR1 SEHNR and CDR2 FQNEAQ (reference sequence). In DNA form, the CDR3 reads TGTGCCCACGGAGGAGGGCCAGCCCACAATGAGCAGTTCTTC. It translates to CAHGGGPAHNEQFF.

There are a few counts of this clonotype. This chain links TRBV7-9 with TRBJ1-4; D not certain. The V gene lost 1 base and the J gene lost 2 bases, with 8 bases spanning the gap. The CDR3 runs 15 residues. Germline V gives CDR1 SEHNR, CDR2 FQNEAQ (reference sequence). The CDR3 nucleotides read TGTGCCAGCAGCTTAGGCGGAGGCACTAATGAAAAACTGTTTTTT. This gives the protein CASSLGGGTNEKLFF. Full variable domain (rest looked up from reference TRBV7-9 and TRBJ1-4): DTGVSQNPRHKITKRGQNVTFRCDPISEHNRLYWYRQTLGQGPEFLTYFQNEAQLEKSRLLSDRFSAERPKGSFSTLEIQRTEQGDSAMYLCASSLGGGTNEKLFFGSGTQLSVL.

The genes are TRBV12-3 or TRBV12-4 and TRBJ2-7; the match to TRBD2 covers 7 bases. The CDR3 is made up of 16 amino acids. With 6 bases clipped from V and 4 bases from J, the junction kept 15 bases outside the gene matches. In DNA, the CDR3 is TGTGCCAGCAGGAGGGAGCGGCGGGGGAGCATTTACGAGCAGTACTTC. Its protein product is CASRRERRGSIYEQYF.

This clonotype has only a few counts. V and J are TRBV7-9 and TRBJ2-3; 7 bases fit TRBD1. The germline V gene has CDR1 SEHNR and CDR2 FQNEAQ (reference sequence). J gave up 1 base and V 6 bases, and 4 bases lay outside the gene matches. The CDR3 loop spans 14 amino acids. The CDR3 nucleotides are TGTGCCAGCAGAGCAGGGGGTCGCACAGATACGCAGTATTTT. Its translation: CASRAGGRTDTQYF. Filled out from reference TRBV7-9 and TRBJ2-3, the complete variable domain reads DTGVSQNPRHKITKRGQNVTFRCDPISEHNRLYWYRQTLGQGPEFLTYFQNEAQLEKSRLLSDRFSAERPKGSFSTLEIQRTEQGDSAMYLCASRAGGRTDTQYFGPGTRLTVL.

This sequence joins TRBV3-1 and TRBJ2-7, with TRBD1 as a possible D gene (6 bases). The CDR3 runs to 15 residues. The V end lost 5 bases, the J end lost 0 bases, and 14 bases lay between the germline ends. CDR1 LGHDT and CDR2 YNNKEL come from the germline V gene (reference sequence). This CDR3 reads CASSSGTSDSYEQYF. The CDR3 nucleotides read TGTGCCAGCAGCTCCGGGACAAGTGACTCCTACGAGCAGTACTTC.

The chain recombines TRBV3-1 with TRBJ1-2; 9 bases align to TRBD1. V lost 2 bases to trimming and J lost 4 bases; unmatched junction nucleotides: 5. CDR3 length: 15 amino acids. Germline CDR1 LGHDT, CDR2 YNNKEL (reference sequence). The CDR3 nucleotides are TGTGCCAGCAGCCAAAATACAGGGGGCGGCTATGGCTACACCTTC. This sequence encodes CASSQNTGGGYGYTF.

This chain links TRBV5-1 with TRBJ2-2, with 9 bases aligning to TRBD2. The germline V gene has CDR1 SGHRS and CDR2 YFSETQ. CDR3 length: 18 residues. Trimming took 4 bases from V and 3 from J; bases not matched to a gene: 13. CDR3 sequence (DNA): TGCGCCAGCAGCCCTGGAGTAGCGGGAGCTACGGACACCGGGGAGCTGTTTTTT. Encoded protein: CASSPGVAGATDTGELFF.

The DNA for the CDR3 is TGCGCCAGCAGCCAAGGGACTAGCGGGAATTCCTACAATGAGCAGTTCTTC. This codes for CASSQGTSGNSYNEQFF. The V call is TRBV4-3, the J call TRBJ2-1; 12 bases fit TRBD2. This CDR3 is built from 17 residues. Unmatched junction bases numbered 2, after V lost 1 base and J lost 1 base. The germline V gene encodes CDR1 LGHNA and CDR2 YSLEER.

The V call is TRBV5-2, the J call TRBJ2-1; the D call TRBD2 from the table was never checked on the DNA. TRBV5-2 is noted as a pseudogene. This CDR3 comprises 13 residues. In DNA, the CDR3 is TGTGCCATGGGCCCCGGGACTCGCGGCGAGCAGTTCTTC. Translating gives CAMGPGTRGEQFF.

This clonotype has a handful of counts. CDR3 residues: CASSRTSYNEQFF. The CDR3 DNA sequence: TGTGCCAGCAGCCGGACTTCCTACAATGAGCAGTTCTTC. V is TRBV3-1 and J is TRBJ2-1; D perhaps matches TRBD2 (5 bases). This CDR3 is 13 amino acids long. Germline assignment: CDR1 LGHDT and CDR2 YNNKEL (reference sequence). The germline V and J ends were trimmed by 4 bases and 1 base, with 5 bases remaining between them.

This clonotype has more than one count but fewer than ten. The chain recombines TRBV14 with TRBJ2-7; tentatively, D is TRBD1 (5 bases). V lost 6 bases, J lost 0 bases, and 9 bases lay in between. Germline values: CDR1 SGHDN, CDR2 FVKESK. CDR3 size: 13 residues. Here the CDR3 reads CASRPDSSYEQYF. In DNA, the CDR3 is TGTGCCAGCAGACCAGACAGCTCCTACGAGCAGTACTTC. Full variable domain (outside the CDR3, taken from reference TRBV14 and TRBJ2-7): EAGVTQFPSHSVIEKGQTVTLRCDPISGHDNLYWYRRVMGKEIKFLLHFVKESKQDESGMPNNRFLAERTGGTYSTLKVQPAELEDSGVYFCASRPDSSYEQYFGPGTRLTVT.

This clonotype was observed many times. The chain is built from TRBV4-2 and TRBJ2-1, with 10 bases identical to TRBD2. The CDR3 spans 16 residues. The germline V gene encodes CDR1 LGHNA and CDR2 YNFKEQ. V lost 0 bases to trimming and J lost 10 bases; unmatched junction nucleotides: 9. CDR3 sequence (DNA): TGTGCCAGCAGCCAAGATGTAGCGGGAGGTCATAGGGAGCAGTTCTTC. It is translated as CASSQDVAGGHREQFF.

The V gene is TRBV12-3 or TRBV12-4, the J gene TRBJ1-5; weak D call: TRBD1 (6 bases). Trimming took off 4 bases at V and 7 bases at J, with 14 bases between the two ends. This CDR3 has 14 residues. The CDR3 bases are TGTGCCAGCAGTTGGGGGGGGGCAGAGCAGCCCCAGCATTTT. This encodes CASSWGGAEQPQHF.

The genes are TRBV19 and TRBJ2-7, with D possibly being TRBD1 or TRBD2 (5 bases each). Germline assignment: CDR1 LNHDA and CDR2 SQIVND (reference sequence). This CDR3 has 14 residues. The V end was cut by 5 bases, the J end by 0 bases, with 11 bases between. This CDR3 is CASSWDGASYEQYF. The CDR3 DNA reads TGTGCCAGTAGTTGGGACGGAGCCTCCTACGAGCAGTACTTC.

This clonotype was observed a handful of times. The CDR3 is CASSQGTGVGSYEQYF. In nucleotides, the CDR3 is TGCGCCAGCAGCCAAGGAACAGGGGTTGGCTCCTACGAGCAGTACTTC. The chain links TRBV4-1 to TRBJ2-7; 7 positions agree with TRBD1. The ends lost 1 base at V and 0 bases at J; junction bases unmatched: 6. Germline V gene data show CDR1 as MGHRA and CDR2 as YSYEKL. The CDR3 runs 16 residues.

This clonotype was recorded a few times. The gene calls are TRBV12-3 or TRBV12-4 and TRBJ2-3; unclear D gene. This CDR3 has 15 amino acids. V lost 5 bases to trimming and J lost 1 base, with 13 bases between them. CDR3 loop: CASSAIIFRTDTQYF. The CDR3 coding sequence is TGTGCCAGCAGTGCCATCATCTTTCGCACAGATACGCAGTATTTT.